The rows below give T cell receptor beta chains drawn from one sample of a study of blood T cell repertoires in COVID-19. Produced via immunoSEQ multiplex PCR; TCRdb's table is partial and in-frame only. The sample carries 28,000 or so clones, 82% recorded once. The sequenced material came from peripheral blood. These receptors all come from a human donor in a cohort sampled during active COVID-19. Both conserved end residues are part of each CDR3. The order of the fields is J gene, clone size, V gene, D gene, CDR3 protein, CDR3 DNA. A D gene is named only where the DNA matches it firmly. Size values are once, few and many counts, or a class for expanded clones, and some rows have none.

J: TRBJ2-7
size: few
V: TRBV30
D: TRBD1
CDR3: CAWTRGLGREQYF
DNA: TGTGCCTGGACCAGGGGGCTTGGTCGCGAGCAGTACTTC

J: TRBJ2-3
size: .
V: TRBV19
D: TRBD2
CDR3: CASSPGTSGRKNTQYF
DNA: TGTGCCAGTAGTCCCGGGACTAGCGGGAGAAAGAATACGCAGTATTTT

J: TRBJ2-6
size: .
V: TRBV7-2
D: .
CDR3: CASSLLSGSSGANVLTF
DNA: TGTGCCAGCAGCCTTCTATCGGGTTCCTCTGGGGCCAACGTCCTGACTTTC

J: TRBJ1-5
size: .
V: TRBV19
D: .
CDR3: CASSISVDQPQHF
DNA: TGTGCCAGTAGTATTTCGGTGGATCAGCCCCAGCATTTT

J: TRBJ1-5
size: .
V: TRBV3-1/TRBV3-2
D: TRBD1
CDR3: CASSPTGVHQPQHF
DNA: TGTGCCAGCAGCCCAACAGGGGTTCATCAGCCCCAGCATTTT

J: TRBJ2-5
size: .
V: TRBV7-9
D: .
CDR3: CASSYRRQDQETQYF
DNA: TGTGCCAGCAGCTACCGAAGACAGGACCAAGAGACCCAGTACTTC

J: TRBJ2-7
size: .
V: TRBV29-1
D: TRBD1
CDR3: CSVEDRGRYF
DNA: TGCAGCGTTGAAGACAGGGGGCGGTACTTC

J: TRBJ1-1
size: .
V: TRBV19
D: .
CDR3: CASNPRGGLEAFF
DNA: TGTGCCAGTAACCCACGCGGGGGGCTTGAAGCTTTCTTT

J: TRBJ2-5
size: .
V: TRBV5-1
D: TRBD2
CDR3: CASSSLAGGPQETQYF
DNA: TGCGCCAGCAGCTCCCTAGCGGGAGGCCCCCAAGAGACCCAGTACTTC

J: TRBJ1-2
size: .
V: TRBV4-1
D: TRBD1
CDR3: CATFHRNQGALTGYTF
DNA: TGCGCCACCTTCCACCGGAACCAGGGGGCCCTTACCGGCTACACCTTC

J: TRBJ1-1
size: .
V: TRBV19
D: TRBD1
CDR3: CASSIGVTGETEAFF
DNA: TGTGCCAGTAGTATAGGGGTCACAGGGGAGACTGAAGCTTTCTTT

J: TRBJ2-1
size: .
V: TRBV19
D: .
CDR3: CASSIGSGNEQFF
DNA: TGTGCCAGTAGTATAGGGTCGGGCAATGAGCAGTTCTTC

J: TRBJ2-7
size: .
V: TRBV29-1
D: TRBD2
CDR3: CSVRSRGVSSYEQYF
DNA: TGCAGCGTTCGTTCTCGGGGGGTAAGCTCCTACGAGCAGTACTTC

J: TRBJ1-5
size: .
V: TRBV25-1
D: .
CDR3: CASSGDSYSNQPQHF
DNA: TGTGCCAGCAGTGGTGACAGCTATAGCAATCAGCCCCAGCATTTT

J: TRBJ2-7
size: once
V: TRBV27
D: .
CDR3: CASALSRNYEQYF
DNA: TGTGCCAGCGCCCTGAGCAGGAACTACGAGCAGTACTTC

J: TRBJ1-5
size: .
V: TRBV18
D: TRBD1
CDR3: CASSSGTGTQPQHF
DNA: TGTGCCAGCTCGTCCGGGACAGGGACTCAGCCCCAGCATTTT

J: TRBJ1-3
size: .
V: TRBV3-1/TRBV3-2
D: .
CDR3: CASSSSTPIHARNTIYF
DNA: TGTGCCAGCAGCAGTAGTACTCCCATTCACGCACGAAACACCATATATTTT

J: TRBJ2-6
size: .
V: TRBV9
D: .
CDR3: CASSVVNGANVLTF
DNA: TGTGCCAGCAGCGTTGTTAATGGGGCCAACGTCCTGACTTTC

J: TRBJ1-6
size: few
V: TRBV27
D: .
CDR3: CASREGGSSPLHF
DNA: TGTGCCAGCAGAGAAGGGGGTTCGTCACCCCTCCACTTT

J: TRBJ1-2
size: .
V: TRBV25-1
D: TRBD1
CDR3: CASTLGGQGAGYTF
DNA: TGTGCCAGCACCCTAGGTGGACAGGGGGCTGGCTACACCTTC

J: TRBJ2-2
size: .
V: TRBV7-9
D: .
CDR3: CASSLVGQGRPNTGELFF
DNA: TGTGCCAGCAGCTTAGTGGGTCAGGGGAGACCCAACACCGGGGAGCTGTTTTTT

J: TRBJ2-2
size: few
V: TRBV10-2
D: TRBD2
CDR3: CASSEQTSGGPGELFF
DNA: TGCGCCAGCAGTGAGCAGACTAGCGGGGGGCCGGGGGAGCTGTTTTTT

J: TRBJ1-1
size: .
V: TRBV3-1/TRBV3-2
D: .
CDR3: CASSFRVSAEAFF
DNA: TGTGCCAGCAGCTTCCGGGTGAGCGCTGAAGCTTTCTTT

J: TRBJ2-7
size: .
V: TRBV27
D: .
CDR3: CASSLSGQRHNEQYF
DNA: TGTGCCAGCAGTTTATCGGGACAAAGACATAACGAGCAGTACTTC

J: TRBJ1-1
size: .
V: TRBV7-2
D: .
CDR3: CASSLVNTEAFF
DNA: TGTGCCAGCAGCTTAGTAAACACTGAAGCTTTCTTT

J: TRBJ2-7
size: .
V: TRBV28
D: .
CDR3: CASSSSTPPVPYEQYF
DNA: TGTGCCAGCAGTTCCTCGACTCCACCGGTACCCTACGAGCAGTACTTC

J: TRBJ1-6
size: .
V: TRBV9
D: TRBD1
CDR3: CASSVGTDPMTPLHF
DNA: TGTGCCAGCAGCGTCGGGACAGACCCTATGACACCCCTCCACTTT

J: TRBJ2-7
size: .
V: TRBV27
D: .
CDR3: CASSFAGGTYEQYF
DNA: TGTGCCAGCAGTTTCGCAGGGGGGACCTACGAGCAGTACTTC

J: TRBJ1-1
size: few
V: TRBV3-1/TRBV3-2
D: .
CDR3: CASSRSTGIAEAFF
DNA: TGTGCCAGCAGCCGATCAACAGGGATCGCTGAAGCTTTCTTT

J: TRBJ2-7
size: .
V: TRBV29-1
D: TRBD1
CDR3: CSAQPGTGNEQYF
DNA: TGCAGCGCGCAACCCGGGACAGGTAACGAGCAGTACTTC

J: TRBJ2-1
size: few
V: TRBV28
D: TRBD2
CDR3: CASRTSAPNEQFF
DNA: TGTGCCAGTCGGACTAGCGCTCCCAATGAGCAGTTCTTC

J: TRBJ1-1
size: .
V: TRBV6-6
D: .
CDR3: CASSYGGLDTEAFF
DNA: TGTGCCAGCAGTTATGGGGGGTTGGACACTGAAGCTTTCTTT

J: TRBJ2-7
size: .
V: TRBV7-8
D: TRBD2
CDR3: CASSRNSGTSGISSYEQYF
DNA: TGTGCCAGCAGCCGTAACTCCGGGACTAGCGGAATTAGCTCCTACGAGCAGTACTTC

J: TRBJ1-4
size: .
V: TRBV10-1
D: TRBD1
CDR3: CAIGTANEKLFF
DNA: TGCGCCATCGGGACAGCGAATGAAAAACTGTTTTTT

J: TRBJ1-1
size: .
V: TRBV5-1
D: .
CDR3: CASTPRGENTEAFF
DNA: TGCGCCAGCACGCCACGGGGGGAGAACACTGAAGCTTTCTTT

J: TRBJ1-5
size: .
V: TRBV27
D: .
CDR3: CACTTGEDSNQPQHF
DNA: TGTGCCTGCACCACGGGGGAGGATAGCAATCAGCCCCAGCATTTT

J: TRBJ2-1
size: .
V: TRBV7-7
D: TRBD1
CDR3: CASSLEGQGFNEQFF
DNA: TGTGCCAGCAGCTTAGAGGGACAGGGCTTCAATGAGCAGTTCTTC

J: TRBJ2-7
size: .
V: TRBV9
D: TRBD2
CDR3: CASSVASGTLKQYF
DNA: TGTGCCAGCAGCGTAGCTAGCGGGACCCTCAAGCAGTACTTC

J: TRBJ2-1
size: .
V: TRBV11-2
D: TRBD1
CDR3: CASSSDRFGNEQFF
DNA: TGTGCCAGCAGCTCGGACAGGTTTGGGAATGAGCAGTTCTTC

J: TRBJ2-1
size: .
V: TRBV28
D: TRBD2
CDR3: CASRTSGGHYNEQFF
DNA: TGTGCCAGCCGAACTAGCGGGGGACACTACAATGAGCAGTTCTTC

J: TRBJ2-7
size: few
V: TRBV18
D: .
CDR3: CASSPSSSYEQYF
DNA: TGTGCCAGCTCACCATCGAGCTCCTACGAGCAGTACTTC

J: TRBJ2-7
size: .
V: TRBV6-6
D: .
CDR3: CASSYDGQSIYEQYF
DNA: TGTGCCAGCAGTTACGATGGACAGTCTATCTACGAGCAGTACTTC

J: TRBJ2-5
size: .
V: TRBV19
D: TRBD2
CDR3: CASSTSGLAGVYQETQYF
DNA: TGTGCCAGTAGTACCTCGGGACTAGCGGGAGTGTACCAAGAGACCCAGTACTTC

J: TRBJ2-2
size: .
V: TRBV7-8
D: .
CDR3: CASSLVVGNTGELFF
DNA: TGTGCCAGCAGCTTAGTGGTCGGGAACACCGGGGAGCTGTTTTTT

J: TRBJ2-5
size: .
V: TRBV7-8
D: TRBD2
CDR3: CASTNAGGPIQTQYF
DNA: TGTGCCAGCACCAATGCGGGGGGCCCCATCCAGACCCAGTACTTC

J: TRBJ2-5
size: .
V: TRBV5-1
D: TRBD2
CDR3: CASSLEVWRGGQETQYF
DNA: TGCGCCAGCAGCTTGGAGGTTTGGCGGGGGGGCCAAGAGACCCAGTACTTC

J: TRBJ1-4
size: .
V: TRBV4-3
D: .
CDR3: CASSQVLEGWEKLFF
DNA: TGCGCCAGCAGCCAAGTCTTAGAGGGTTGGGAAAAACTGTTTTTT

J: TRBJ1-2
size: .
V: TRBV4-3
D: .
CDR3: CASSQEKEAYYGYTF
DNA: TGCGCCAGCAGCCAAGAGAAGGAGGCTTATTATGGCTACACCTTC

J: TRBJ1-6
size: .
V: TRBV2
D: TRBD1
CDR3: CASRGQALGSPLHF
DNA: TGTGCCAGCAGGGGACAGGCCTTGGGGTCACCCCTCCACTTT

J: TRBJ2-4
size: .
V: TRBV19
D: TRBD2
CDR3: CASSIPTSGRDIQYF
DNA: TGTGCCAGTAGTATCCCCACTAGCGGGAGAGACATTCAGTACTTC

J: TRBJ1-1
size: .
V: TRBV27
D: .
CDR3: CASTKGTEAFF
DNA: TGTGCCAGCACAAAGGGGACTGAAGCTTTCTTT

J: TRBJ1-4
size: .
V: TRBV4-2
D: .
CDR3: CASSQEKQPDEKLFF
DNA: TGTGCCAGCAGCCAAGAAAAACAGCCCGATGAAAAACTGTTTTTT

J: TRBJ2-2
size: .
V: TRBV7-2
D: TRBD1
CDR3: CASSLARAGGEWVLFF
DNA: TGTGCCAGCAGCTTAGCGCGGGCAGGGGGCGAATGGGTGCTGTTTTTT

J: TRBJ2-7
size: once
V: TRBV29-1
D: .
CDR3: CSVGGGLHIYEQYF
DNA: TGCAGCGTTGGTGGGGGACTGCACATCTACGAGCAGTACTTC

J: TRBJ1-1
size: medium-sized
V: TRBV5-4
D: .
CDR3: CASSFGRSGTEAFF
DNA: TGTGCCAGCAGCTTCGGGAGGTCGGGCACTGAAGCTTTCTTT